The present TCR beta chain was sequenced within a study of blood T cell repertoires in COVID-19. Background on the study: Acute-phase and convalescent COVID-19 samples originated in the United States, Italy and Spain. In each case, the material was cDNA or gDNA derived from T cells, B-cell-depleted T cells, or PBMCs.

Some clones are missing from TCRdb's copy, which holds only in-frame ones; the method was immunoSEQ multiplex PCR. The sample consists of under 250,000 clones, about 86% of them appearing once. Allocation to cohorts depended on clinical history reported by the participants. The sequence came from a woman between 45 and 60 years old with acute COVID-19. Material: PBMCs or T cells enriched from blood (not recorded which).

Here the CDR3 reads CASSSTSVVSDEQYF. The CDR3 DNA is TGTGCCAGTAGTTCGACTAGCGTCGTTAGCGACGAGCAGTACTTC. The chain has TRBV19 and TRBJ2-7, with 8 bases aligning to TRBD2. The V segment lost 5 bases and the J segment 5 bases; nucleotides outside the gene matches: 11. Germline V CDR1 and CDR2: LNHDA, SQIVND (reference sequence). The CDR3 totals 15 residues.